This is a list of T cell receptor beta chains from one sample in a study of identical twins. One entry per CDR3 protein results from TCRdb running MiXCR on the 5' RACE reads. Counted here are hundreds of thousands of distinct CDR3 sequences, 20% to 25% occurring once; the ten biggest clones make up around 0.47%. These data also formed part of another study, on yellow fever vaccine responses in identical twins.

The sequenced sample consisted of CD4+ T cells sorted from blood. These receptors were collected from a woman in her late teens or twenties in good health. Both conserved end residues are part of each CDR3.

v_call	cdr3_aa
TRBV7-2	CASSTLTRQGLFYEQYF
TRBV12-5	CASGFHEPQHF
TRBV4-1	CASSRITGNTEAFF
TRBV29-1	CSVEGGGAPYF
TRBV12-3/TRBV12-4	CASSLFGAGANVLTF
TRBV20-1	CSARERGTSGRAFDIQYF
TRBV5-1	CASSFPGPGQKGQETQYF
TRBV7-9	CASQGDTGELFF
TRBV12-3/TRBV12-4	CASCGRRNNEQFF
TRBV28	CASSLFGGGIPIAQYF